The clone carrying this T cell receptor beta chain was seen many times. The record originates from a study of early T cells in non-severe SARS-CoV-2 infection. Looking at the study overall: Sequencing of bulk RNA from unsorted whole blood was done, without chain pairing.

The CDR3 is 15 amino acids. After removal of 5 bases from V and 3 bases from J, the junction contained 7 bases not matched to a gene. The germline V gene has CDR1 PRHDT and CDR2 FYEKMQ (reference sequence). Individual cDNA molecules each received unique molecular identifiers attached to them. From the 5' RACE reads, TCRdb called clonotypes with MiXCR, one entry per CDR3 protein. The repertoire holds 65,000 to 80,000 distinct CDR3 sequences, with about 13% as singletons. The specimen was whole blood. J is TRBJ1-1 and V is TRBV13, with 9 bases identical to TRBD1. The TCR comes from an adult who was a healthcare worker with PCR-confirmed SARS-CoV-2 infection or an uninfected control (not recorded which). Written as DNA, the CDR3 is TGTGCCAGCAGCGGACTACAGGGGGCTGACACTGAAGCTTTCTTT. It translates to CASSGLQGADTEAFF. Drawing the rest from reference TRBV13 and TRBJ1-1, the complete variable domain is AAGVIQSPRHLIKEKRETATLKCYPIPRHDTVYWYQQGPGQDPQFLISFYEKMQSDKGSIPDRFSAQQFSDYHSELNMSSLELGDSALYFCASSGLQGADTEAFFGQGTRLTVV.